A single sample is the source of the 32 T cell receptor beta chains below, sequenced in a study of cytomegalovirus exposure and HLA in healthy donors. Only in-frame clones appear in the TCRdb table, and some are missing; sequencing was by immunoSEQ multiplex PCR. This table has about 150,000 clones, approximately 86% appearing once. Sequencing was carried out using PBMCs. Receptors were obtained from a young man in good health and CMV-seropositive.

This chain joins TRBV11-2 and TRBJ2-3; D not certain. V lost 5 bases and J lost 0, with 12 bases in between. Germline CDR1 SGHAT, CDR2 FQNNGV. This CDR3 is 15 amino acids long. The CDR3 region is CASSPYLSSTDTQYF. CDR3 DNA: TGTGCCAGCAGCCCCTACTTGTCGAGCACAGATACGCAGTATTTT. Variable domain in full (rest from reference TRBV11-2 and TRBJ2-3): EAGVAQSPRYKIIEKRQSVAFWCNPISGHATLYWYQQILGQGPKLLIQFQNNGVVDDSQLPKDRFSAERLKGVDSTLKIQPAKLEDSAVYLCASSPYLSSTDTQYFGPGTRLTVL.

The chain links TRBV7-2 to TRBJ2-3; tentatively, D is TRBD2 (6 bases). This CDR3 has 14 amino acids. CDR1 SGHTA and CDR2 FQGNSA come from the germline V gene. V lost 5 bases to trimming and J lost 2 bases, with 11 bases between them. The CDR3 DNA is TGTGCCAGCAGCGTGGGACTGAACACAGATACGCAGTATTTT. This gives the protein CASSVGLNTDTQYF.

The rearrangement links TRBV10-3 to TRBJ2-5, with TRBD2 matching over 12 bases. J gave up 5 bases and V 10 bases, and 8 bases lay outside the gene matches. Germline-derived CDR1 and CDR2 are ENHRY and SYGVKD. The CDR3 has 14 amino acids. CDR3 loop: CATRTSGDRETQYF. DNA of the CDR3: TGTGCCACCCGGACTAGCGGGGATCGGGAGACCCAGTACTTC.

The rearrangement joins TRBV7-8 to TRBJ2-2; D is ambiguous. Trimming left V 0 bases short and J 4 bases short, with 6 bases between. This CDR3 is built from 14 residues. The germline V gene encodes CDR1 SGHVS and CDR2 FQNEAQ. The CDR3 sequence: CASSLAQITGELFF. The CDR3, as DNA: TGTGCCAGCAGCTTAGCACAGATCACCGGGGAGCTGTTTTTT. The full variable domain, completed using reference TRBV7-8 and TRBJ2-2, is GAGVSQSPRYKVAKRGQDVALRCDPISGHVSLFWYQQALGQGPEFLTYFQNEAQLDKSGLPSDRFFAERPEGSVSTLKIQRTQQEDSAVYLCASSLAQITGELFFGEGSRLTVL.

V usage is TRBV20-1 and J usage is TRBJ2-3, with 8 bases matching TRBD1. The V segment lost 4 bases and the J segment 12 bases; nucleotides outside the gene matches: 6. In germline, CDR1 is DFQATT, CDR2 SNEGSKA (reference sequence). The CDR3 sequence is 11 residues long. DNA of the CDR3: TGCAGTGCTAACCGGGACAGGTTTCAGTATTTT. This codes for CSANRDRFQYF.

V and J are TRBV30 and TRBJ2-1; 14 positions match TRBD2. CDR3 size: 19 residues. The germline gives CDR1 GTSNPN, CDR2 SVGIG (reference sequence). The junction had 18 bases not matched to a gene; V was cut back by 5 bases and J by 6 bases. CDR3: CAWVLVTSGRALSSNEQFF. In DNA, the CDR3 is TGTGCCTGGGTATTGGTGACTAGCGGGAGGGCCTTGTCTAGCAATGAGCAGTTCTTC.

This chain uses TRBV4-1 with TRBJ2-5; D may be TRBD1 (6 bases). The CDR3 covers 18 residues. From germline, CDR1 is MGHRA and CDR2 YSYEKL. V lost 0 bases and J lost 8, with 25 bases in between. The CDR3 loop is CASSQEGALGGPPVTQYF. The CDR3, as DNA: TGCGCCAGCAGCCAAGAAGGGGCCCTAGGGGGACCCCCAGTTACCCAGTACTTC.

J is TRBJ2-2 and V is TRBV9, with D possibly TRBD1 on 5 matching bases. The CDR3 spans 17 residues. V was cut by 0 bases and J by 4 bases, with 16 bases left in between. Germline V gene sequence: CDR1 SGDLS, CDR2 YYNGEE. CDR3: CASSVAVGLPGTGELFF. The CDR3 DNA is TGTGCCAGCAGCGTAGCGGTGGGGCTGCCGGGCACCGGGGAGCTGTTTTTT.

The CDR3 nucleotides read TGTGCCAGCGGAGTGCGACTAGATCGAGAGCAGTTCTTC. It is translated as CASGVRLDREQFF. This rearrangement joins TRBV7-8 to TRBJ2-1; D is perhaps TRBD2 (6 bases). In germline, CDR1 is SGHVS, CDR2 FQNEAQ. The CDR3 has 13 residues. V lost 8 bases and J 10 bases, leaving 18 bases between the germline ends.

The V and J genes are TRBV15 and TRBJ2-3; TRBD2 might be the D (5 bases). Trimming stripped 5 bases from V and 0 bases from J, with 15 bases between. The CDR3 sequence is 16 residues long. Germline CDR1 and CDR2: LNHNV and YYDKDF (reference sequence). The CDR3 nucleotides read TGTGCCACCAGCCCCCGGACTGGCGGGAGCACAGATACGCAGTATTTT. Translation gives CATSPRTGGSTDTQYF.

This chain uses TRBV27 with TRBJ2-5; 13 nucleotides agree with TRBD2. CDR3 length: 18 amino acids. Trimming removed 3 bases from V and 5 bases from J; junction bases left unmatched: 12. CDR1 and CDR2 (germline): MNHEY, SMNVEV (reference sequence). The CDR3 DNA is TGTGCCAGCAGTTTGGGACTAGCGGGACTTAATACCGGGGAGACCCAGTACTTC. Protein: CASSLGLAGLNTGETQYF.

This clone was observed a handful of times. The chain recombines TRBV7-3 with TRBJ2-1, with a weak D call TRBD2 (7 bases). CDR3 length: 15 residues. V was pared by 5 bases and J by 6 bases, with 17 bases between. The V gene's germline CDR1 is SGHTA and CDR2 FQGTGA. The chain's CDR3 is CASSPYSGGSNEQFF. Here the CDR3 DNA reads TGTGCCAGCAGCCCATATTCGGGGGGCAGCAATGAGCAGTTCTTC.

This chain joins TRBV7-2 and TRBJ2-5; 11 bases line up with TRBD2. The germline V gene encodes CDR1 SGHTA and CDR2 FQGNSA. J lost 5 bases, V lost 5 bases, and 4 bases had no gene match. CDR3 length: 14 amino acids. The CDR3 sequence: CASSPPSGRETQYF. The CDR3 DNA reads as TGTGCCAGCAGCCCTCCTAGCGGGAGGGAGACCCAGTACTTC.

V is TRBV14 and J is TRBJ2-7; 8 bases are a match to TRBD1. Germline CDR1 is SGHDN and CDR2 is FVKESK. V gave up 6 bases and J gave up 2 bases; unmatched junction bases: 9. The CDR3 is 15 amino acids. The CDR3 nucleotides read TGTGCCAGCAGTTATGGAACAGGGGGAACCTACGAGCAGTACTTC. Encoded protein: CASSYGTGGTYEQYF.

Only a few counts were recorded for this clone. The chain has TRBV7-9 and TRBJ2-1; the D is unclear. V lost 2 bases to trimming and J lost 4 bases, with 9 bases between them. Germline CDR1 and CDR2: SEHNR and FQNEAQ (reference sequence). The CDR3 is made up of 14 amino acids. The CDR3 protein is CASSLTLIYNEQFF. The CDR3 nucleotides read TGTGCCAGCAGCTTAACCCTAATTTACAATGAGCAGTTCTTC.

This chain connects TRBV9 to TRBJ1-1, with a weak D call TRBD1 (6 bases). The CDR3 sequence is 18 residues long. Germline-derived CDR1 and CDR2 are SGDLS and YYNGEE. The V gene lost 1 base and the J gene lost 4 bases, with 23 bases spanning the gap. CDR3 nucleotides: TGTGCCAGCAGCGTAAGCACGGGGTCCATGGGGGCGAGCACTGAAGCTTTCTTT. This translates into CASSVSTGSMGASTEAFF.

The rearrangement joins TRBV5-1 to TRBJ2-7; the match to TRBD2 covers 14 bases. Germline V gene data show CDR1 as SGHRS and CDR2 as YFSETQ. The CDR3 sequence is 16 residues long. V gave up 4 bases and J gave up 5 bases; unmatched junction bases: 8. This CDR3 is CASSKTSGRAFDEQYF. CDR3 coding DNA: TGCGCCAGCAGCAAGACTAGCGGGAGGGCCTTTGACGAGCAGTACTTC.

The chain combines TRBV6-5 with TRBJ1-4; D is undetermined. The CDR3 is made up of 15 amino acids. V dropped 6 bases and J dropped 3 bases, with 14 bases sitting between them. Germline V gene lookup returns CDR1 MNHEY and CDR2 SVGAGI. The CDR3 is CASSNRGAANEKLFF. As DNA, the CDR3 is TGTGCCAGCAGCAACCGTGGAGCTGCTAATGAAAAACTGTTTTTT.

This chain connects TRBV6-1 to TRBJ1-2; 7 bases are a match to TRBD1. J lost 1 base, V lost 7 bases, and 3 bases had no gene match. The CDR3 consists of 13 residues. Per the germline V gene, CDR1 is MNHNS and CDR2 is SASEGT. The CDR3 here is CASTGQINYGYTF. CDR3 DNA sequence: TGTGCCAGCACGGGACAGATTAACTATGGCTACACCTTC.

In its sample, this clone was seen once. V is TRBV4-1 and J is TRBJ1-5, with a possible D match to TRBD1 (5 bases). Germline V CDR1 and CDR2: MGHRA, YSYEKL. The V end was cut by 4 bases, the J end by 2 bases, with 15 bases between. The CDR3 length is 16 residues. The CDR3 DNA reads TGCGCCAGCAGCCCCAGGGTTTCTTTGCGCAATCAGCCCCAGCATTTT. It codes for CASSPRVSLRNQPQHF.

This chain uses TRBV7-9 with TRBJ2-4; 7 bases align to TRBD1. In germline, CDR1 is SEHNR, CDR2 FQNEAQ (reference sequence). J was trimmed by 0 bases and V by 0 bases; bases with no gene match: 5. This CDR3 region has 17 residues. The CDR3 loop is CASSLARQGEAKNIQYF. The CDR3 nucleotides are TGTGCCAGCAGCTTAGCGCGGCAGGGGGAAGCCAAAAACATTCAGTACTTC.

Only a few counts were recorded for this clone. The rearrangement links TRBV14 to TRBJ2-2, with 7 positions matching TRBD1. Trimming took 0 bases from V and 4 from J; bases not matched to a gene: 5. There are 16 residues in the CDR3. CDR1 and CDR2 from the germline V gene are SGHDN and FVKESK. This chain's CDR3 is CASSQDMTGRTGELFF. The CDR3 nucleotides are TGTGCCAGCAGCCAAGACATGACAGGGCGCACCGGGGAGCTGTTTTTT.

The chain recombines TRBV27 with TRBJ1-2; D ambiguous. V lost 2 bases to trimming and J lost 4 bases, with 8 bases between them. The CDR3 sequence is 13 residues long. The germline gives CDR1 MNHEY, CDR2 SMNVEV (reference sequence). CDR3 DNA sequence: TGTGCCAGCAGTTTAGGCCGCTCCTATGGCTACACCTTC. Protein: CASSLGRSYGYTF.

This clone showed up just a few times. The chain links TRBV4-3 to TRBJ1-2, with D possibly matching TRBD1 (5 bases). This CDR3 region has 16 residues. Germline CDR1 is LGHNA and CDR2 is YSLEER. The ends were cut back, 1 base at V and 5 bases at J, with 17 bases in the middle. CDR3 coding DNA: TGCGCCAGCAGCCAAGTCGGAAACAGGCTGGGGTATGGCTACACCTTC. Its translation: CASSQVGNRLGYGYTF.

V is TRBV5-4 and J is TRBJ2-2, with a possible D match to TRBD1 (6 bases). The CDR3 is made up of 14 amino acids. V lost 3 bases, J lost 1 base, and 7 bases lay in between. From germline, CDR1 is SGHNT and CDR2 YYREEE (reference sequence). The CDR3 region has the DNA TGTGCCAGCAGCTCACAGGGGAACACCGGGGAGCTGTTTTTT. This codes for CASSSQGNTGELFF.

This clone occurred a few times. The chain is built from TRBV5-1 and TRBJ2-7; TRBD1 matches 9 bases. The CDR3 has 14 residues. Germline lookup yields CDR1 SGHRS and CDR2 YFSETQ. V gave up 3 bases and J gave up 5 bases; unmatched junction bases: 6. The CDR3 reads CASSWTGAHHEQYF. CDR3 DNA: TGCGCCAGCAGCTGGACAGGGGCGCACCACGAGCAGTACTTC. The full variable domain, in which reference TRBV5-1 and TRBJ2-7 provide the parts outside the CDR3, is KAGVTQTPRYLIKTRGQQVTLSCSPISGHRSVSWYQQTPGQGLQFLFEYFSETQRNKGNFPGRFSGRQFSNSRSEMNVSTLELGDSALYLCASSWTGAHHEQYFGPGTRLTVT.

This clone was observed a single time. The genes are TRBV4-3 and TRBJ2-5; 9 bases line up with TRBD1. With V trimmed by 4 bases and J by 1 base, 4 bases remained unmatched. Germline CDR1 is LGHNA and CDR2 is YSLEER. The CDR3 loop spans 15 amino acids. The CDR3 spells CASSRNRGPQETQYF. CDR3 coding DNA: TGCGCCAGCAGCCGGAACAGGGGGCCCCAAGAGACCCAGTACTTC.

The chain uses TRBV11-1 and TRBJ1-1; D is uncertain. CDR1 and CDR2 (germline): SGHAT, FQDESV (reference sequence). The CDR3 totals 15 residues. V lost 2 bases, J lost 2 bases, and 12 bases lay in between. Written as DNA, the CDR3 is TGTGCCAGCAGCTTACGTCCCCTTCCCAACACTGAAGCTTTCTTT. This gives the protein CASSLRPLPNTEAFF.

The chain uses TRBV6-1 and TRBJ1-5, with 7 bases fitting TRBD1. This CDR3 comprises 13 residues. J gave up 3 bases and V 6 bases, and 2 bases lay outside the gene matches. Germline V gives CDR1 MNHNS, CDR2 SASEGT. The CDR3 DNA is TGTGCCAGCAGCGGGACAGACAATCAGCCCCAGCATTTT. Its protein is CASSGTDNQPQHF.

The rearrangement links TRBV25-1 to TRBJ2-1; D is possibly TRBD1 (6 bases). V lost 6 bases and J 9 bases, leaving 12 bases between the germline ends. This CDR3 is 12 amino acids long. The germline V gene encodes CDR1 MGHDK and CDR2 SYGVNS. In nucleotides, the CDR3 is TGTGCCAGCAGGGGGGCGGCAAGTGAGCAGTTCTTC. It is translated as CASRGAASEQFF.

The chain combines TRBV6-5 with TRBJ2-2, with D possibly matching TRBD1 (6 bases). V was pared by 6 bases and J by 4 bases, with 12 bases between. CDR1 is MNHEY and CDR2 is SVGAGI in the germline V gene. The CDR3 length is 14 residues. This chain's CDR3 is CASSLTGLTGELFF. The CDR3, as DNA: TGTGCCAGCAGCCTGACAGGACTCACCGGGGAGCTGTTTTTT.

The rearrangement links TRBV7-9 to TRBJ1-4, with 7 bases that match TRBD1. V shed 5 bases, J shed 3 bases, and the junction held 9 bases outside the gene matches. CDR3 length: 16 residues. The germline V gene encodes CDR1 SEHNR and CDR2 FQNEAQ (reference sequence). The CDR3 nucleotides read TGTGCCAGCAGCCCCGGGAGGGGGCCTGCTAATGAAAAACTGTTTTTT. Protein product: CASSPGRGPANEKLFF. The entire variable domain, with the rest obtained from reference TRBV7-9 and TRBJ1-4, is as follows: DTGVSQNPRHKITKRGQNVTFRCDPISEHNRLYWYRQTLGQGPEFLTYFQNEAQLEKSRLLSDRFSAERPKGSFSTLEIQRTEQGDSAMYLCASSPGRGPANEKLFFGSGTQLSVL.